This passage covers 7 T cell receptor beta chains from one sample sequenced in a study of cytomegalovirus exposure and HLA in healthy donors. Amplification used 60 Vbeta primers and 13 Jbeta primers. Some clones are missing from TCRdb's copy, which holds only in-frame ones; the method was immunoSEQ multiplex PCR. The sample contains around 130,000 clones, less than 75% of which appear only once. The sample consisted of PBMCs. These receptor sequences come from a woman aged 40-49 years in good health and CMV-seropositive.

CDR3 region: CASRISGVGQDTQYF. Here the CDR3 DNA reads TGTGCCAGCAGGATCAGCGGGGTCGGGCAAGATACGCAGTATTTT. J is TRBJ2-3 and V is TRBV2, with 7 bases matching TRBD2. The CDR3 runs to 15 residues. The V segment lost 6 bases and the J segment 5 bases; nucleotides outside the gene matches: 11. Per the germline V gene, CDR1 is SNHLY and CDR2 is FYNNEI.

The chain combines TRBV6-6 with TRBJ2-7; 12 bases are shared with TRBD2. Germline V CDR1 and CDR2: MNHNY, SVGAGI (reference sequence). This CDR3 is built from 15 residues. J gave up 6 bases and V 6 bases, and 9 bases lay outside the gene matches. The CDR3 nucleotides are TGTGCCAGCAGCCGGACTAGCGGGATTGGTCCCGAGCAGTACTTC. Translating gives CASSRTSGIGPEQYF.

This chain joins TRBV23-1 and TRBJ1-6; 7 nucleotides line up with TRBD1. TRBV23-1 belongs to the ORF category, with a function that is uncertain. V lost 3 bases to trimming and J lost 10 bases; unmatched junction nucleotides: 12. CDR3 size: 16 residues. The CDR3 sequence: CASSQFGTVAKSPLHF. CDR3 sequence (DNA): TGCGCCAGCAGTCAGTTCGGGACAGTAGCAAAATCACCCCTCCACTTT.

V usage is TRBV5-1 and J usage is TRBJ2-3, with a weak D call TRBD1 (6 bases). CDR3 length: 15 amino acids. The germline V gene has CDR1 SGHRS and CDR2 YFSETQ. Trimming took 2 bases from V and 0 from J, leaving 10 bases between them. The chain's CDR3 is CASSFDRSSTDTQYF. CDR3 DNA: TGCGCCAGCAGCTTCGACAGGAGTAGCACAGATACGCAGTATTTT.

V usage is TRBV6-1 and J usage is TRBJ2-7, with TRBD2 identical over 7 bases. Germline V CDR1 and CDR2: MNHNS, SASEGT. The CDR3 covers 15 residues. The ends lost 2 bases at V and 2 bases at J; junction bases unmatched: 6. The DNA of the CDR3 is TGTGCCAGCAGTGAATTAAGCGGGACGACCTACGAGCAGTACTTC. Its protein is CASSELSGTTYEQYF.

The rearrangement joins TRBV5-3 to TRBJ1-2; TRBD1 matches 8 bases. TRBV5-3 is treated as an ORF (open reading frame) with a function not yet certain. CDR3 length: 16 residues. Losses at the gene ends were 2 bases for V and 5 bases for J; bases not matched to a gene: 11. The CDR3 loop reads CARSFGGSGGFYGYTF. The DNA for the CDR3 is TGTGCCAGAAGCTTCGGGGGGTCAGGGGGCTTTTATGGCTACACCTTC.

J is TRBJ1-6 and V is TRBV7-6, with a weak D call TRBD1 (5 bases). Looked up from germline, CDR1 is SGHVS and CDR2 is FNYEAQ. The CDR3 extends over 13 amino acids. V gave up 4 bases and J gave up 8 bases, with 9 bases separating them. The CDR3 here is CASSSRGDSPLHF. DNA for the CDR3: TGTGCCAGCAGCTCCCGGGGGGATTCACCCCTCCACTTT.